Detailed here is one T cell receptor beta chain. The data were obtained in a study of T cell responses to AZD1222 COVID-19 vaccine. The V segment lost 4 bases and the J segment 4 bases; nucleotides outside the gene matches: 3. Germline V lookup: CDR1 SGHDN, CDR2 FVKESK. CDR3 length: 13 amino acids. Assay used: immunoSEQ multiplex PCR; TCRdb lists only in-frame clones, some missing. The table shows around 140,000 clones, with 80% to 95% occurring only once. The rearrangement uses TRBV14 and TRBJ1-1; 7 bases map to TRBD1. The clonotype was recovered from an adult who received the AZD1222 COVID-19 vaccine. The source was peripheral blood, collected 28 days after the second AZD1222 dose. In DNA form, the CDR3 reads TGTGCCAGCAGCCCGACAGGGTCCACTGAAGCTTTCTTT. It yields the protein CASSPTGSTEAFF.